This TCR beta chain was sequenced in a study of regulatory T cells in long-lasting Graves disease. Both iRepertoire HTBI primers and Arm-PCR of CDR3 regions were used to build the TCR beta libraries. TCRdb re-analysed the multiplex PCR reads in MiXCR, keeping a single row per CDR3 protein. This sample yields about 540,000 distinct CDR3 sequences, of which about 14% are seen a single time; under 10% belongs to the top ten. Study conclusions and caveats: Public clonotype sharing was higher in persistent than newly diagnosed patients.

Concerning this clonotype: The antigen is undetermined.

Time point given: newly diagnosed GD, antithyroid drugs for less than 3 months. TCR sequences were obtained from RNA taken from PBMCs. Blood from the periphery, approximately 8.5 milliliters in all, was drawn into EDTA tubes. The CDR3 is made up of 13 amino acids. The germline V gene has CDR1 SEHNR and CDR2 FQNEAQ (reference sequence). A further study also used this sample, focusing on T cells in Graves' hyperthyroidism and ophthalmopathy. This second study says: Graves' hyperthyroidism was deemed stable given no ophthalmopathy progression within 18 months.

This clonotype was sampled from a man younger than 45 with Graves disease. This sample comprised peripheral blood mononuclear cells (PBMCs), obtained at new diagnosis, from a patient treated with antithyroid drugs. J is TRBJ1-6 and V is TRBV7-9; 8 bases line up with TRBD1. The CDR3 loop is CAGQGAYNSPLHF. Here the CDR3 DNA reads TGTGCAGGACAGGGAGCCTATAATTCACCCCTCCACTTT.